A selection of T cell receptor beta chains follows, all from one sample in a study of shared clonotypes between healthy human individuals. The table came from immunoSEQ multiplex PCR; TCRdb's copy has only in-frame clones and leaves some out. The data hold about 2.1 million clones, with about 94% observed a single time. Input material: naive CD8+ T cells from PBMCs. These receptors were collected from a man younger than 30 in good health. Some clones in this sample may be carry-over from other donors' samples. Both conserved end residues are part of each CDR3. The D gene is left open where the match is weak. Expanded clones are given a class, and other clones once, few, many or no size at all.

abundance: NA; v_gene: TRBV5-1; j_gene: TRBJ1-1; d_gene: TRBD1; CDR3nt: TGCGCCAGCAGCTTGGGACAGGGGGCCACTGAAGCTTTCTTT; CDR3aa: CASSLGQGATEAFF
abundance: NA; v_gene: TRBV2; j_gene: TRBJ1-6; d_gene: TRBD1; CDR3nt: TGTGCCAGCAGCGACAGGGGGCGCGGTAATTCACCCCTCCACTTT; CDR3aa: CASSDRGRGNSPLHF
abundance: few; v_gene: TRBV9; j_gene: TRBJ1-5; d_gene: TRBD1; CDR3nt: TGTGCCAGCAGCGAACAGGGGGTTAGCAATCAGCCCCAGCATTTT; CDR3aa: CASSEQGVSNQPQHF
abundance: NA; v_gene: TRBV28; j_gene: TRBJ2-1; d_gene: TRBD2; CDR3nt: TGTGCCAGCAGTCCAACGGGGGTGTCTAGCGGGCGCTCCTACAATGAGCAGTTCTTC; CDR3aa: CASSPTGVSSGRSYNEQFF
abundance: NA; v_gene: TRBV29-1; j_gene: TRBJ2-7; d_gene: NA; CDR3nt: TGCAGCGTTGGGAGGGACGAGCAGTACTTC; CDR3aa: CSVGRDEQYF
abundance: NA; v_gene: TRBV7-9; j_gene: TRBJ2-1; d_gene: NA; CDR3nt: TGTGCCAGCAGCTACCCCCCGGGACGCTCCAACAATGAGCAGTTCTTC; CDR3aa: CASSYPPGRSNNEQFF
abundance: NA; v_gene: TRBV7-9; j_gene: TRBJ2-7; d_gene: NA; CDR3nt: TGTGCCAGCAGCGGGCAGGACAGCATCTACGAGCAGTACTTC; CDR3aa: CASSGQDSIYEQYF
abundance: NA; v_gene: TRBV5-4; j_gene: TRBJ2-7; d_gene: TRBD1; CDR3nt: TGTGCCAGCAGTTCCGGATCGGGACAGGAGCGGTACGAGCAGTACTTC; CDR3aa: CASSSGSGQERYEQYF
abundance: once; v_gene: TRBV7-3; j_gene: TRBJ2-1; d_gene: TRBD2; CDR3nt: TGTGCCAGCAGCTTATTTCCTAGCGGGAGCTCCTACAATGAGCAGTTCTTC; CDR3aa: CASSLFPSGSSYNEQFF
abundance: NA; v_gene: TRBV7-9; j_gene: TRBJ2-2; d_gene: TRBD1; CDR3nt: TGTGCCAGCAGCCCACGGACAGGGATGTCCGGGGAGCTGTTTTTT; CDR3aa: CASSPRTGMSGELFF
abundance: NA; v_gene: TRBV19; j_gene: TRBJ2-6; d_gene: TRBD1; CDR3nt: TGTGCCAGTAGTATCGTCAGGGGGACTGGGGCCAACGTCCTGACTTTC; CDR3aa: CASSIVRGTGANVLTF
abundance: NA; v_gene: TRBV10-3; j_gene: TRBJ2-3; d_gene: TRBD2; CDR3nt: TGTGCCATCAGGGGGGCAGGAGTTAGCGGGAGGGCCAGCACAGATACGCAGTATTTT; CDR3aa: CAIRGAGVSGRASTDTQYF
abundance: NA; v_gene: TRBV6-6; j_gene: TRBJ2-1; d_gene: NA; CDR3nt: TGTGCCAGCGTAGGGAGCTCCTACAATGAGCAGTTCTTC; CDR3aa: CASVGSSYNEQFF
abundance: NA; v_gene: TRBV6-1; j_gene: TRBJ2-7; d_gene: TRBD2; CDR3nt: TGTGCCAGCAGTGCCGGGAGCGGGATCTCCTACGAGCAGTACTTC; CDR3aa: CASSAGSGISYEQYF
abundance: NA; v_gene: TRBV29-1; j_gene: TRBJ2-7; d_gene: TRBD2; CDR3nt: TGCAGCGCTATGGGGGTAGCGGGAGCCCCTAACTACGAGCAGTACTTC; CDR3aa: CSAMGVAGAPNYEQYF
abundance: NA; v_gene: TRBV5-1; j_gene: TRBJ2-7; d_gene: NA; CDR3nt: TGCGCCAGCAGCTCCCAGCGGAACTCCTACGAGCAGTACTTC; CDR3aa: CASSSQRNSYEQYF
abundance: NA; v_gene: TRBV28; j_gene: TRBJ1-2; d_gene: NA; CDR3nt: TGTGCCACCGTTAGCGGGGCTTGGGATGGCTACACCTTC; CDR3aa: CATVSGAWDGYTF
abundance: NA; v_gene: TRBV7-9; j_gene: TRBJ1-1; d_gene: NA; CDR3nt: TGTGCCAGCAGCCCCCTGCGGGGCCCGAACACTGAAGCTTTCTTT; CDR3aa: CASSPLRGPNTEAFF
abundance: NA; v_gene: TRBV11-2; j_gene: TRBJ2-3; d_gene: NA; CDR3nt: TGTGCCAGCAGCTCGGGGGCTAGTGCAGATACGCAGTATTTT; CDR3aa: CASSSGASADTQYF
abundance: NA; v_gene: TRBV5-1; j_gene: TRBJ2-7; d_gene: NA; CDR3nt: TGCGCCAGCAGCCCGATCGGACCGGGCGGTTACGAGCAGTACTTC; CDR3aa: CASSPIGPGGYEQYF
abundance: NA; v_gene: TRBV6-5; j_gene: TRBJ2-2; d_gene: TRBD2; CDR3nt: TGTGCCAGCAGGGATGGACTAGCGAACACCGGGGAGCTGTTTTTT; CDR3aa: CASRDGLANTGELFF
abundance: NA; v_gene: TRBV9; j_gene: TRBJ2-1; d_gene: NA; CDR3nt: TGTGCCAGCAGCGTATGGGACAATGAGCAGTTCTTC; CDR3aa: CASSVWDNEQFF
abundance: NA; v_gene: TRBV30; j_gene: TRBJ2-5; d_gene: TRBD1; CDR3nt: TGTGCCTGGGCTAAGACAGGGCGACGGGAGACCCAGTACTTC; CDR3aa: CAWAKTGRRETQYF
abundance: NA; v_gene: TRBV28; j_gene: TRBJ1-2; d_gene: NA; CDR3nt: TGTGCCAGCAGTTCAGAGTGGGGACCCAATGGCTACACCTTC; CDR3aa: CASSSEWGPNGYTF
abundance: NA; v_gene: TRBV7-9; j_gene: TRBJ2-1; d_gene: TRBD2; CDR3nt: TGTGCCAGCAGCTTAGCAGACGGGGGACTAGCGGGACGATCCGATGAGCAGTTCTTC; CDR3aa: CASSLADGGLAGRSDEQFF
abundance: once; v_gene: TRBV27; j_gene: TRBJ1-1; d_gene: TRBD1; CDR3nt: TGTGCCAGCAGTCCACGACAGGGGGCCACTGAAGCTTTCTTT; CDR3aa: CASSPRQGATEAFF
abundance: NA; v_gene: TRBV9; j_gene: TRBJ2-5; d_gene: NA; CDR3nt: TGTGCCAGCAGCCCGTCGGGGGACTTACGAGAGACCCAGTACTTC; CDR3aa: CASSPSGDLRETQYF
abundance: NA; v_gene: TRBV5-6; j_gene: TRBJ1-1; d_gene: NA; CDR3nt: TGTGCCAGCAGCTTTACTACAAGGTACACTGAAGCTTTCTTT; CDR3aa: CASSFTTRYTEAFF